The 18 T cell receptor beta chains in this list originate from one sample, sequenced in a study of T cell changes during pregnancy in multiple sclerosis. The method was immunoSEQ multiplex PCR; TCRdb's version includes in-frame clones alone and lacks a portion of them. The sample lists around 68,000 clones, about 93% occurring once. The sample was CD4+ T cells from peripheral blood mononuclear cells, taken before pregnancy. The receptors derive from a female donor with multiple sclerosis, enrolled in a pregnancy study.

The rearrangement uses TRBV19 and TRBJ2-7; TRBD2 matches at 8 bases. This CDR3 spans 15 amino acids. Germline V gene sequence: CDR1 LNHDA, CDR2 SQIVND (reference sequence). V lost 2 bases and J lost 4; bases outside the gene matches: 7. The CDR3 protein is CASSIQTGGPYEQYF. The CDR3, as DNA: TGTGCCAGTAGTATACAGACGGGAGGGCCTTACGAGCAGTACTTC.

The V call is TRBV5-6, the J call TRBJ2-3, with no clear D. Trimming removed 4 bases at V and 0 bases at J, with 12 bases between. Germline lookup yields CDR1 SGHDT and CDR2 YYEEEE. This CDR3 has 15 residues. The CDR3, as DNA: TGTGCCAGCAGCACGTTGGCTGAAAGCACAGATACGCAGTATTTT. Residues: CASSTLAESTDTQYF.

This chain joins TRBV28 and TRBJ2-3; 9 bases match TRBD2. The CDR3 consists of 18 residues. The ends lost 2 bases at V and 0 bases at J; junction bases unmatched: 9. Germline lookup yields CDR1 MDHEN and CDR2 SYDVKM. The CDR3 DNA reads TGTGCCAGCAGTTTACCAGCGGGAGGATTCTCTAGCACAGATACGCAGTATTTT. This encodes CASSLPAGGFSSTDTQYF. Drawing the rest from reference TRBV28 and TRBJ2-3, the complete variable domain is DVKVTQSSRYLVKRTGEKVFLECVQDMDHENMFWYRQDPGLGLRLIYFSYDVKMKEKGDIPEGYSVSREKKERFSLILESASTNQTSMYLCASSLPAGGFSSTDTQYFGPGTRLTVL.

The chain links TRBV15 to TRBJ1-6; 7 positions match TRBD1. Germline loops: CDR1 LNHNV, CDR2 YYDKDF (reference sequence). After removal of 1 base from V and 10 bases from J, the junction contained 7 bases not matched to a gene. The CDR3 runs 15 residues. In nucleotides, the CDR3 is TGTGCCACCAGCAGAGCCGACAGGGTCTACTCACCCCTCCACTTT. Amino acids: CATSRADRVYSPLHF.

V gene TRBV18 combines with J gene TRBJ1-6; 8 bases line up with TRBD1. The CDR3 is made up of 15 amino acids. V shed 4 bases and J 7 bases; nucleotides not matched to a gene: 6. Germline lookup yields CDR1 KGHSH and CDR2 LQKENI. CDR3 in amino acids: CASSLTGQANSPLHF. The CDR3, as DNA: TGTGCCAGCTCACTAACGGGACAGGCAAATTCACCCCTCCACTTT.

The chain combines TRBV19 with TRBJ2-7, with D perhaps matching TRBD1 (6 bases). The CDR3 sequence is 17 residues long. In germline, CDR1 is LNHDA, CDR2 SQIVND (reference sequence). Deletions cut 5 bases from V and 0 bases from J, with 20 bases between. CDR3 amino acids: CASSPTPRDTFSYEQYF. For the CDR3, the DNA is TGTGCCAGTAGTCCGACCCCCCGGGACACCTTCTCCTACGAGCAGTACTTC.

The V call is TRBV5-1, the J call TRBJ2-1, with 15 bases matching TRBD2. CDR3 length equals 16 residues. The germline CDR1 and CDR2 sequences are SGHRS and YFSETQ. J gave up 7 bases and V 4 bases, and 6 bases lay outside the gene matches. CDR3 DNA: TGCGCCAGCAGCCGTCCCGGGACTAGCGGGAGGAATGAGCAGTTCTTC. Protein product: CASSRPGTSGRNEQFF.

This clone was counted only a few times. The chain joins TRBV7-9 to TRBJ1-6; weak D call: TRBD1 (5 bases). Germline assignment: CDR1 SEHNR and CDR2 FQNEAQ (reference sequence). V lost 2 bases and J lost 6, with 14 bases in between. There are 16 residues in the CDR3. The CDR3 sequence is CASSLSPTGVNSPLHF. The CDR3 region has the DNA TGTGCCAGCAGCTTATCCCCCACAGGTGTTAATTCACCCCTCCACTTT.

The J gene is TRBJ1-2, the V gene TRBV7-9; D is uncertain. Trimming left V 5 bases short and J 4 bases short, with 14 bases between. CDR1 and CDR2 (germline): SEHNR, FQNEAQ (reference sequence). CDR3 length equals 14 residues. The CDR3 DNA sequence: TGTGCCAGCAGCCGAACCGACGGGAGCTATGGCTACACCTTC. As protein: CASSRTDGSYGYTF.

The chain uses TRBV9 and TRBJ2-7, with a possible D match to TRBD2 (5 bases). V shed 0 bases and J shed 2 bases, with 12 bases lying between them. Per germline, CDR1 SGDLS and CDR2 YYNGEE. The CDR3 sequence is 15 residues long. The CDR3 sequence: CASSVAPSGTYEQYF. The CDR3 coding sequence is TGTGCCAGCAGCGTAGCGCCCAGCGGAACCTACGAGCAGTACTTC.

This rearrangement joins TRBV23-1 to TRBJ2-7; 10 bases are shared with TRBD2. TRBV23-1 is given ORF status, its function remaining uncertain. V lost 4 bases to trimming and J lost 6 bases; unmatched junction nucleotides: 12. The CDR3 totals 16 residues. CDR3: CASSPGPLAGDCEQYF. The CDR3 DNA follows: TGCGCCAGCAGTCCAGGCCCTCTAGCGGGAGACTGCGAGCAGTACTTC.

V usage is TRBV5-1 and J usage is TRBJ2-2, with TRBD1 matching 7 bases. CDR3 length: 16 amino acids. V was pared by 4 bases and J by 5 bases, with 11 bases of the junction left unmatched. Germline CDR1 SGHRS, CDR2 YFSETQ. The CDR3 loop is CASSRQTGYETGELFF. The CDR3 region has the DNA TGCGCCAGCAGCCGACAGACAGGGTACGAAACCGGGGAGCTGTTTTTT.

This sequence joins TRBV6-6 and TRBJ2-1, with D perhaps matching TRBD2 (6 bases). Germline-derived CDR1 and CDR2 are MNHNY and SVGAGI (reference sequence). V lost 4 bases to trimming and J lost 2 bases, with 15 bases between them. This CDR3 comprises 16 residues. This CDR3 reads CASSSTLGGAYNEQFF. The CDR3 DNA reads as TGTGCCAGCAGTTCGACCCTGGGGGGAGCCTACAATGAGCAGTTCTTC.

The rearrangement joins TRBV5-1 to TRBJ2-1, with D unclear. V was shortened by 0 bases and J by 1 base, with 11 bases between the two germline ends. The germline CDR1 and CDR2 sequences are SGHRS and YFSETQ. This CDR3 region has 16 residues. The DNA of the CDR3 is TGCGCCAGCAGCTTGGGTGCTGCCAGTTCCTACAATGAGCAGTTCTTC. It translates to CASSLGAASSYNEQFF.

The V gene is TRBV20-1, the J gene TRBJ1-4; D unclear. The V end lost 3 bases, the J end lost 8 bases, and 7 bases lay between the germline ends. This CDR3 is 11 amino acids long. Germline V gene data show CDR1 as DFQATT and CDR2 as SNEGSKA (reference sequence). CDR3 nucleotide sequence: TGCAGTGCTAGGCTACAGGAAAAACTGTTTTTT. As protein: CSARLQEKLFF.

The V call is TRBV10-3, the J call TRBJ2-1; 7 nucleotides line up with TRBD1. The CDR3 is made up of 15 amino acids. The germline gives CDR1 ENHRY, CDR2 SYGVKD. V lost 3 bases and J lost 5; bases outside the gene matches: 7. CDR3: CAISDPLTGNNEQFF. CDR3 DNA: TGTGCCATCAGTGATCCGCTGACAGGGAACAATGAGCAGTTCTTC.

The chain couples TRBV5-5 to TRBJ2-5; D may be TRBD2 (6 bases). Germline V CDR1 and CDR2: SGHKS, YYEKEE (reference sequence). The CDR3 runs 14 residues. Trimming pared 3 bases from V and 5 bases from J, leaving 14 bases between. The CDR3: CASSSGLLGETQYF. As DNA, the CDR3 is TGTGCCAGCAGCTCGGGACTCCTTGGGGAGACCCAGTACTTC. Filled out from reference TRBV5-5 and TRBJ2-5, the complete variable domain reads DAGVTQSPTHLIKTRGQQVTLRCSPISGHKSVSWYQQVLGQGPQFIFQYYEKEERGRGNFPDRFSARQFPNYSSELNVNALLLGDSALYLCASSSGLLGETQYFGPGTRLLVL.

J is TRBJ2-1 and V is TRBV7-6; D is perhaps TRBD1 (5 bases). Between the trimmed V and J ends, which lost 5 bases and 5 bases, there was a span of 19 bases. This CDR3 contains 16 residues. The germline V gene has CDR1 SGHVS and CDR2 FNYEAQ. CDR3 in DNA: TGTGCCAGCAGCCTCTCTACTACCTCAGGGCACAATGAGCAGTTCTTC. Protein product: CASSLSTTSGHNEQFF.